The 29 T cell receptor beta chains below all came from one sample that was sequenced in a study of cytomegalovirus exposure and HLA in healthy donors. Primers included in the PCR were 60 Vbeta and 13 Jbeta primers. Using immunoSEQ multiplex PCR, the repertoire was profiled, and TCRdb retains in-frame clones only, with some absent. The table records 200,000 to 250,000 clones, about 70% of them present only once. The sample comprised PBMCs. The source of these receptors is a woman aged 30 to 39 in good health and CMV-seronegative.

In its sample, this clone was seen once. The CDR3 loop is CASSLKSSYNEQFF. The CDR3 bases are TGTGCCAGTAGTCTCAAGAGCTCCTACAATGAGCAGTTCTTC. This sequence joins TRBV19 and TRBJ2-1; unclear D gene. V was cut by 5 bases and J by 0 bases, with 8 bases left in between. There are 14 residues in the CDR3. Germline-derived CDR1 and CDR2 are LNHDA and SQIVND (reference sequence).

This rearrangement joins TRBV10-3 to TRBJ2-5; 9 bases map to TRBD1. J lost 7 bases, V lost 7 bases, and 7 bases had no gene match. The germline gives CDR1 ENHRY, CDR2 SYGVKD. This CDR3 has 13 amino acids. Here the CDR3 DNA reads TGTGCCATCAACCAGGGACAGGGAACGACCCAGTACTTC. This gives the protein CAINQGQGTTQYF.

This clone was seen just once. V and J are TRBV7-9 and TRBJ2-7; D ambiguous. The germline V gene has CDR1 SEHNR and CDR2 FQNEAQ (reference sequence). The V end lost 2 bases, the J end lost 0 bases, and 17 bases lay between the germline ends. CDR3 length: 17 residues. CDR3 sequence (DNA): TGTGCCAGCAGCTTATTCCCATCCTTCATGGCCTCCTACGAGCAGTACTTC. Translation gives CASSLFPSFMASYEQYF.

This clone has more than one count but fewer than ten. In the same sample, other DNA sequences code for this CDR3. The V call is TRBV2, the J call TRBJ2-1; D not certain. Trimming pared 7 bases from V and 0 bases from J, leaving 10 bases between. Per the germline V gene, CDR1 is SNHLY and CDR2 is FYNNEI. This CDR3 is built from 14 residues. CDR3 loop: CASIRSSSYNEQFF. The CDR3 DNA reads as TGTGCCAGCATTCGCTCCAGCTCCTACAATGAGCAGTTCTTC.

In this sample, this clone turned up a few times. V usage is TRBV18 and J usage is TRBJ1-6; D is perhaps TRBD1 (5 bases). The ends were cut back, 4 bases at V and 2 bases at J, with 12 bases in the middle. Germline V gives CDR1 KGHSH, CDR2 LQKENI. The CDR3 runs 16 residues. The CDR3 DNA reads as TGTGCCAGCTCACTACTAACAGGTGCCTATAATTCACCCCTCCACTTT. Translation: CASSLLTGAYNSPLHF.

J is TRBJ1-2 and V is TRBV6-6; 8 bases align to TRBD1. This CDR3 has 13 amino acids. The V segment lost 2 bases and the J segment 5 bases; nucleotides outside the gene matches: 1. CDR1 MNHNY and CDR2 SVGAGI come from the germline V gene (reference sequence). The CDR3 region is CASSYDRGYGYTF. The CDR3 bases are TGTGCCAGCAGTTACGACAGGGGATATGGCTACACCTTC.

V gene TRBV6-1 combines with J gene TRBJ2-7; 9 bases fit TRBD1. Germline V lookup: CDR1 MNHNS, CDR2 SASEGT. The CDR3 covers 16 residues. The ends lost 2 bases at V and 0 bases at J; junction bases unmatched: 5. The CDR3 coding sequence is TGTGCCAGCAGTGAAACAGGGGGCGTAGGCTCCTACGAGCAGTACTTC. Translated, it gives CASSETGGVGSYEQYF.

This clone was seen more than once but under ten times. In nucleotides, the CDR3 is TGTGCCAGCAGCTTGGACTACAACAATGAGCAGTTCTTC. This sequence encodes CASSLDYNNEQFF. This chain uses TRBV11-3 with TRBJ2-1, with D possibly TRBD2 on 6 matching bases. CDR1 SGHNT and CDR2 YENEEA come from the germline V gene. This CDR3 contains 13 residues. Trimming removed 3 bases from V and 5 bases from J, with 8 bases in between. Full variable domain (remainder filled in from reference TRBV11-3 and TRBJ2-1): EAGVVQSPRYKIIEKKQPVAFWCNPISGHNTLYWYLQNLGQGPELLIRYENEEAVDDSQLPKDRFSAERLKGVDSTLKIQPAELGDSAVYLCASSLDYNNEQFFGPGTRLTVL.

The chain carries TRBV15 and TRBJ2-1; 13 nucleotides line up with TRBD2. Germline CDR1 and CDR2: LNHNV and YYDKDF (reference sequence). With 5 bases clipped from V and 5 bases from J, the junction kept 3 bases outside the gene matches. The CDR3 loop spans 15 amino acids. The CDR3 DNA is TGTGCCACCAGCTCAGGACTAGCGGGAGACAATGAGCAGTTCTTC. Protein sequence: CATSSGLAGDNEQFF.

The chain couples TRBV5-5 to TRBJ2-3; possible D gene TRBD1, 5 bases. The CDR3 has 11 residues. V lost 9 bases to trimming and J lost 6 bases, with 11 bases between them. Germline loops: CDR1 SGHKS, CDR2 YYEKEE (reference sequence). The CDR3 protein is CAIGQGDTQYF. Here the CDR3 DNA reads TGTGCCATCGGACAAGGCGATACGCAGTATTTT.

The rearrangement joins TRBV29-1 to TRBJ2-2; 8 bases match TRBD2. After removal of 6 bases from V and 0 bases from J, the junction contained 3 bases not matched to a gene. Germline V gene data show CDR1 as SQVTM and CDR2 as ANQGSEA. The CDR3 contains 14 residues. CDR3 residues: CSVAGASNTGELFF. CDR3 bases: TGCAGCGTAGCGGGAGCATCGAACACCGGGGAGCTGTTTTTT.

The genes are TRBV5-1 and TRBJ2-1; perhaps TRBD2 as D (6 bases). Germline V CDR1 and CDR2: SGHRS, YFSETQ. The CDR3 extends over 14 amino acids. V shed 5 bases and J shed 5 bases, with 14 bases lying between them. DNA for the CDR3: TGCGCCAGCAGAGAGACGGGAGTGAACAATGAGCAGTTCTTC. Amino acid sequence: CASRETGVNNEQFF.

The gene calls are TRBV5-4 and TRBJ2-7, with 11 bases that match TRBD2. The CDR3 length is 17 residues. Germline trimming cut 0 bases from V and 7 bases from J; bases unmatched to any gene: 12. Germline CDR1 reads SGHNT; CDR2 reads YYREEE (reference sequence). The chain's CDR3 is CASSLDGVTSGTREQYF. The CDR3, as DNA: TGTGCCAGCAGCTTGGACGGGGTGACTAGCGGGACGAGGGAGCAGTACTTC. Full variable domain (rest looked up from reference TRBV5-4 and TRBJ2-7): ETGVTQSPTHLIKTRGQQVTLRCSSQSGHNTVSWYQQALGQGPQFIFQYYREEENGRGNFPPRFSGLQFPNYSSELNVNALELDDSALYLCASSLDGVTSGTREQYFGPGTRLTVT.

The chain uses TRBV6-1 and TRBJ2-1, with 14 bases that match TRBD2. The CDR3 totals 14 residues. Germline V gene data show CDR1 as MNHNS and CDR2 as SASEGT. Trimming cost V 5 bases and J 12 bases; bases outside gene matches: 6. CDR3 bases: TGTGCCAGCAGTCGACGACTAGCGGGGGGGCCGCAGTTCTTC. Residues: CASSRRLAGGPQFF.

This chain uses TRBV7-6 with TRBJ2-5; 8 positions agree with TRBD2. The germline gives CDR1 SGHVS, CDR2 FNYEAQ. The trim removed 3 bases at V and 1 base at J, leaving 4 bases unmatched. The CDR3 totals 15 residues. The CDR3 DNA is TGTGCCAGCAGCTTCGCCGGGGGGGTCCAAGAGACCCAGTACTTC. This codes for CASSFAGGVQETQYF.

The CDR3 here is CASSYVGVASDTQYF. As DNA, the CDR3 is TGTGCCAGCAGTTACGTGGGAGTGGCATCAGATACGCAGTATTTT. The chain is built from TRBV6-5 and TRBJ2-3, with D possibly TRBD2 on 5 matching bases. Germline-derived CDR1 and CDR2 are MNHEY and SVGAGI. Trimming took 2 bases from V and 4 from J, leaving 13 bases between them. This CDR3 is built from 15 residues.

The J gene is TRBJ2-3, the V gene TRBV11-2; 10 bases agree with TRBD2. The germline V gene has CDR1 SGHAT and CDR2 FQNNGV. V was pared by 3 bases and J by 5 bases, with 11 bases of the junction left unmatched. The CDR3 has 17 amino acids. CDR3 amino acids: CASSLRGASGGGDTQYF. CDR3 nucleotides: TGTGCCAGCAGCTTGAGGGGGGCTAGCGGGGGAGGAGATACGCAGTATTTT. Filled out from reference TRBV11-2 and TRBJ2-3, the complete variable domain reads EAGVAQSPRYKIIEKRQSVAFWCNPISGHATLYWYQQILGQGPKLLIQFQNNGVVDDSQLPKDRFSAERLKGVDSTLKIQPAKLEDSAVYLCASSLRGASGGGDTQYFGPGTRLTVL.

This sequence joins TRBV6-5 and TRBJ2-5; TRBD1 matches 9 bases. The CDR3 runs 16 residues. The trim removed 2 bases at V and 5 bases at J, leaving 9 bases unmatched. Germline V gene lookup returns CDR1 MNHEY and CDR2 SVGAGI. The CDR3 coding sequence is TGTGCCAGCAGTTACGGCCGCGGGACAGGGTATGAGACCCAGTACTTC. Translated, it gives CASSYGRGTGYETQYF.

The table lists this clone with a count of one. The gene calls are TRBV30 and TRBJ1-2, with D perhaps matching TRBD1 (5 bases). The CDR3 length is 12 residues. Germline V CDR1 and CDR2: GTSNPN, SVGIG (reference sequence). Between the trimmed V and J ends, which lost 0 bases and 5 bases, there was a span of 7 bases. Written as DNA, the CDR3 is TGTGCCTGGAGTGTTTCAGGGTATGGCTACACCTTC. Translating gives CAWSVSGYGYTF. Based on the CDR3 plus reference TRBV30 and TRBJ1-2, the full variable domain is SQTIHQWPATLVQPVGSPLSLECTVEGTSNPNLYWYRQAAGRGLQLLFYSVGIGQISSEVPQNLSASRPQDRQFILSSKKLLLSDSGFYLCAWSVSGYGYTFGSGTRLTVV.

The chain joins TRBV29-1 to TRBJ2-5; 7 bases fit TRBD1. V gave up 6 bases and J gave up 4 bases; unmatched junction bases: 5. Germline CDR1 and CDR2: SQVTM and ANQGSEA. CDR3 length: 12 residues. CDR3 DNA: TGCAGCGTGGGACAGCCGGGAGAGACCCAGTACTTC. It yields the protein CSVGQPGETQYF.

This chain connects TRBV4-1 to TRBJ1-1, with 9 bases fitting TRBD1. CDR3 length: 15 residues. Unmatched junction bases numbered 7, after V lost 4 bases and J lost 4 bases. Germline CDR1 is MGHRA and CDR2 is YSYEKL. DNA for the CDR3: TGCGCCAGCAGCCTCTTACAGGGGGCGAGCACTGAAGCTTTCTTT. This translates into CASSLLQGASTEAFF.

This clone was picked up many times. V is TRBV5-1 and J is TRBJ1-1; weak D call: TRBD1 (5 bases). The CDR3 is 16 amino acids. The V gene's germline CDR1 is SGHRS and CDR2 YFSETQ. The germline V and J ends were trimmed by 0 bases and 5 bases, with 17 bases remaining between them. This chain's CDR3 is CASSLGRVEGRTEAFF. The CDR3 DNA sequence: TGCGCCAGCAGCTTGGGTCGTGTAGAGGGGAGGACTGAAGCTTTCTTT.

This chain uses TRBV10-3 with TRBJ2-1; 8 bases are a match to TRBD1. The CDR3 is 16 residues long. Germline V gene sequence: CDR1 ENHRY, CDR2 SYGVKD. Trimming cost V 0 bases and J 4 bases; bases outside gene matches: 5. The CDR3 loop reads CAISESAGGPYNEQFF. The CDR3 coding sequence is TGTGCCATCAGTGAGTCGGCAGGGGGCCCATACAATGAGCAGTTCTTC.

The CDR3 DNA reads TGTGCTAGTGGTTTGGTACTGGGACAGGGGGCGAATCAGCCCCAGCATTTT. Its translation is CASGLVLGQGANQPQHF. V is TRBV12-5 and J is TRBJ1-5; 12 bases match TRBD1. CDR3 size: 17 residues. After removal of 0 bases from V and 4 bases from J, the junction contained 4 bases not matched to a gene. Germline V lookup: CDR1 LGHNT, CDR2 FRNRAP. The variable domain in full, completed from reference TRBV12-5 and TRBJ1-5, reads DARVTQTPRHKVTEMGQEVTMRCQPILGHNTVFWYRQTMMQGLELLAYFRNRAPLDDSGMPKDRFSAEMPDATLATLKIQPSEPRDSAVYFCASGLVLGQGANQPQHFGDGTRLSIL.

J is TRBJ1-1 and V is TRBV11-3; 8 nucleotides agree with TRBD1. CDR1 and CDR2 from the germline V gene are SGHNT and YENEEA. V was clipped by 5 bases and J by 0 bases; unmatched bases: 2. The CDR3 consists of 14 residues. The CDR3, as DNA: TGTGCCAGCAGCATGGGACAGGTGAACACTGAAGCTTTCTTT. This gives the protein CASSMGQVNTEAFF.

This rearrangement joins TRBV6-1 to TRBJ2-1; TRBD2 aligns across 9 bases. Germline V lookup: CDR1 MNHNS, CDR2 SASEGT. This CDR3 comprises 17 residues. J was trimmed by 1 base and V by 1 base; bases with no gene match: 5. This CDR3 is CASSEELTSGSYNEQFF. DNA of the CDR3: TGTGCCAGCAGTGAAGAGTTGACTAGCGGATCCTACAATGAGCAGTTCTTC.

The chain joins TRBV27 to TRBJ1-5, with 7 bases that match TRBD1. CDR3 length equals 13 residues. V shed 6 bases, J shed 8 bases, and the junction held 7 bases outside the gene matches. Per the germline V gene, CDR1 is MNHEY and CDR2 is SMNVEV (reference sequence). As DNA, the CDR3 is TGTGCCAGCAGACGGACAGGAAGGAAGCCCCAGCATTTT. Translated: CASRRTGRKPQHF.

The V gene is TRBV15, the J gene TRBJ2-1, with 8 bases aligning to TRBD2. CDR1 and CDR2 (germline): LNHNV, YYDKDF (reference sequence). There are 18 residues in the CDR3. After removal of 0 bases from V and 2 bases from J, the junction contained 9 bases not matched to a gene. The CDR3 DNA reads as TGTGCCACCAGCAGAGATACAGGTACTAGCGGACCCTACAATGAGCAGTTCTTC. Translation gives CATSRDTGTSGPYNEQFF.

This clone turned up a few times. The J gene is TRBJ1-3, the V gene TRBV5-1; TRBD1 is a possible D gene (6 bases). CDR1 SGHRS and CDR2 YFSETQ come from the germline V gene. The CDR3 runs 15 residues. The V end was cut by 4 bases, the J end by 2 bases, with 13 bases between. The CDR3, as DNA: TGCGCCAGCAGCACTAAGGCAGGGGCTGGAAACACCATATATTTT. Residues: CASSTKAGAGNTIYF.